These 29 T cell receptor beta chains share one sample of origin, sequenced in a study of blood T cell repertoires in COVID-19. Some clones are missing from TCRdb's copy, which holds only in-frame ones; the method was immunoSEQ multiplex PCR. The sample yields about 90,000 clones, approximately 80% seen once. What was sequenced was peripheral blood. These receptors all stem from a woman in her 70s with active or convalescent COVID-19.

CDR3 coding DNA: TGTGCCAGCAGCCCTGACAGGGGAGGATACGAGCAGTACTTC. Amino acids: CASSPDRGGYEQYF. The V gene is TRBV5-6, the J gene TRBJ2-7; TRBD1 agrees at 8 bases. Germline V gene sequence: CDR1 SGHDT, CDR2 YYEEEE. The CDR3 is 14 residues long. The trim removed 4 bases at V and 4 bases at J, leaving 7 bases unmatched.

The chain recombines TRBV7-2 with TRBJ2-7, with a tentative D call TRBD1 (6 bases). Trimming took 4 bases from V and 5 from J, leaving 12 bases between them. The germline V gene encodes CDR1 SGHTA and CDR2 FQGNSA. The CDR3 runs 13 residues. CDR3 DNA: TGTGCCAGCAGCTCGGGACAACGCCACGAGCAGTACTTC. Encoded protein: CASSSGQRHEQYF.

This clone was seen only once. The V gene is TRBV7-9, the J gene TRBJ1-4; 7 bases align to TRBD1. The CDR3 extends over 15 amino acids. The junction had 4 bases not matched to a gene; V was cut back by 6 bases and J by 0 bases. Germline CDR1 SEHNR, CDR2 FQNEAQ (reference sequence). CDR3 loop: CASSRGLTTNEKLFF. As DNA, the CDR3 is TGTGCCAGCAGTAGGGGGCTTACAACTAATGAAAAACTGTTTTTT.

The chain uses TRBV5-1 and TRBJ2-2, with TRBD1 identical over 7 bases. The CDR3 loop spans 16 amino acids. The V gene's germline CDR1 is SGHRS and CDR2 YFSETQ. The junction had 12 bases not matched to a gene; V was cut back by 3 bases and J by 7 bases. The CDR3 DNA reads TGCGCCAGCAGCTCAACCGGGACAGCCCTTTTCGGGGAGCTGTTTTTT. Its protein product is CASSSTGTALFGELFF.

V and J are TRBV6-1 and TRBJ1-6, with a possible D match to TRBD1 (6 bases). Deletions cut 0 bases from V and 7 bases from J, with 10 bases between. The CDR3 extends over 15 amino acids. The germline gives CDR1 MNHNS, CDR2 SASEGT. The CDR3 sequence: CASSEAEQGNSPLHF. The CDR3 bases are TGTGCCAGCAGTGAAGCGGAACAGGGAAATTCACCCCTCCACTTT.

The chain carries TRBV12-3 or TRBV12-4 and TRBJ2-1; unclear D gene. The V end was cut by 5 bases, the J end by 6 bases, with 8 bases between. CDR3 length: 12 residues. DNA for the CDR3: TGTGCCAGCAGTCCCTACAGCAATGAGCAGTTCTTC. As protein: CASSPYSNEQFF.

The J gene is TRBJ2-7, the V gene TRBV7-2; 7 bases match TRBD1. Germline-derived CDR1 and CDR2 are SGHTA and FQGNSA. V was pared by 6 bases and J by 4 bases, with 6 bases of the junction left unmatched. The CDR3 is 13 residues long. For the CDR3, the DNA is TGTGCCAGCAGGACGACAGGGTCGTACGAGCAGTACTTC. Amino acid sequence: CASRTTGSYEQYF.

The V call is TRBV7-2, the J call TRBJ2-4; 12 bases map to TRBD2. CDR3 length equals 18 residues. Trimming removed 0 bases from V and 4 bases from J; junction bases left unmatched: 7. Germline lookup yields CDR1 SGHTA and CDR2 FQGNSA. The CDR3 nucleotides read TGTGCCAGCAGCTTAGCACTAGCGGGGGGCCTAAAAAAAAACATTCAGTACTTC. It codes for CASSLALAGGLKKNIQYF. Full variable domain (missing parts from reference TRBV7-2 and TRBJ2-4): GAGVSQSPSNKVTEKGKDVELRCDPISGHTALYWYRQSLGQGLEFLIYFQGNSAPDKSGLPSDRFSAERTGGSVSTLTIQRTQQEDSAVYLCASSLALAGGLKKNIQYFGAGTRLSVL.

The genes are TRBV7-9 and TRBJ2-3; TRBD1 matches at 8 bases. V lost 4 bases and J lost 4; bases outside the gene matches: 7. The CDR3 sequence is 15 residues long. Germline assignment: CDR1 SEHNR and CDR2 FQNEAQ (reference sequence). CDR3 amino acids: CASSSADRGADTQYF. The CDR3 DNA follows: TGTGCCAGCAGCTCCGCAGACAGGGGAGCAGATACGCAGTATTTT.

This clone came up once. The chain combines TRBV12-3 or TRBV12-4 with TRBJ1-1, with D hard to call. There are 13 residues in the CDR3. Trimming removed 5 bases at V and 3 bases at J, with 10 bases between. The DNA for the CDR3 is TGTGCCAGCAGTCGGGGAGAGGACACTGAAGCTTTCTTT. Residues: CASSRGEDTEAFF.

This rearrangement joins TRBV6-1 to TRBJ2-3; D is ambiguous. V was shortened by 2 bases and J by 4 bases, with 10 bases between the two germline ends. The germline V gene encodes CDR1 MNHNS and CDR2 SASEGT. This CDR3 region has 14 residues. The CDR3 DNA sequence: TGTGCCAGCAGTGAACAAGTCCGGGCAGATACGCAGTATTTT. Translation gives CASSEQVRADTQYF.

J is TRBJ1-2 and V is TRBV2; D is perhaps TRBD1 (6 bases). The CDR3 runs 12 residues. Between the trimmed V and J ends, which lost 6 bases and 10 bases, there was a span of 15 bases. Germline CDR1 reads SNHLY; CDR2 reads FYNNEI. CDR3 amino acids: CASRGDTMAYTF. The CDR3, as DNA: TGTGCCAGCAGAGGGGACACAATGGCCTACACCTTC.

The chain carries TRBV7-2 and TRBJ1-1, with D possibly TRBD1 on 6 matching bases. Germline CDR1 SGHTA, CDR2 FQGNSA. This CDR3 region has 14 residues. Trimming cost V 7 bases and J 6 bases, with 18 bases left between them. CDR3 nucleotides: TGTGCCAGCACCTCCGGGGGGGGGCAGGCTGAAGCTTTCTTT. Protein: CASTSGGGQAEAFF.

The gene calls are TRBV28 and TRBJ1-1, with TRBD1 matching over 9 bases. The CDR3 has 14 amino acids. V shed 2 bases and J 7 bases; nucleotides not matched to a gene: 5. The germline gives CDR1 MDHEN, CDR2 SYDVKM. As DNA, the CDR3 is TGTGCCAGCAGTTTAAGGGACAGGGCTGGTGAAGCTTTCTTT. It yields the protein CASSLRDRAGEAFF.

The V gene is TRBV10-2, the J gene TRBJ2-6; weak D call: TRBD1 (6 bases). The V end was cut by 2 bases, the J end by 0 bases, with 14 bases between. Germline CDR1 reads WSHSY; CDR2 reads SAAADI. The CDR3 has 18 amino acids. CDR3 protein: CASSERQVENSGANVLTF. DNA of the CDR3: TGCGCCAGCAGTGAGAGACAGGTGGAAAACTCTGGGGCCAACGTCCTGACTTTC.

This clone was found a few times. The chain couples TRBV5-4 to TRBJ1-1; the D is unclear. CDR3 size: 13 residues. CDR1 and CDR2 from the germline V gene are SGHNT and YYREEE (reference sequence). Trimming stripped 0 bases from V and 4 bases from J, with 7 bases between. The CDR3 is CASSLERVTEAFF. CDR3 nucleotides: TGTGCCAGCAGCTTGGAGCGGGTCACTGAAGCTTTCTTT.

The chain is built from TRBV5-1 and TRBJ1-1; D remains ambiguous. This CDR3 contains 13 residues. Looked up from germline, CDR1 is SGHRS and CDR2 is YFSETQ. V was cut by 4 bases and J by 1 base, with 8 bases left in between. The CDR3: CASSQTGNTEAFF. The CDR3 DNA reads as TGCGCCAGCAGCCAGACGGGGAACACTGAAGCTTTCTTT.

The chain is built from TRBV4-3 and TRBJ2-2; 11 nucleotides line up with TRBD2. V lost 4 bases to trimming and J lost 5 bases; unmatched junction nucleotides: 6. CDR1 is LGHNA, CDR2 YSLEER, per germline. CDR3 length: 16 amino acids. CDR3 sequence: CASSRTGTSGTGELFF. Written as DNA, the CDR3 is TGCGCCAGCAGCCGGACTGGGACTAGCGGAACCGGGGAGCTGTTTTTT.

The DNA for the CDR3 is TGTGCCAGCAGTGAATATCCTAGCGGCACAGATACGCAGTATTTT. Translation: CASSEYPSGTDTQYF. The gene calls are TRBV2 and TRBJ2-3, with D perhaps TRBD2 (6 bases). The germline V and J ends were trimmed by 2 bases and 1 base, with 10 bases remaining between them. CDR1 SNHLY and CDR2 FYNNEI come from the germline V gene. This CDR3 is built from 15 residues.

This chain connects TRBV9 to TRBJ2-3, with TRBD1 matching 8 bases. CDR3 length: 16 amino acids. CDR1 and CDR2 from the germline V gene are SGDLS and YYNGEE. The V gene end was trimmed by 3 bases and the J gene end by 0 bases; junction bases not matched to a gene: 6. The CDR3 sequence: CASSAQGALSTDTQYF. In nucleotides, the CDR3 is TGTGCCAGCAGCGCTCAGGGGGCGCTTAGCACAGATACGCAGTATTTT.

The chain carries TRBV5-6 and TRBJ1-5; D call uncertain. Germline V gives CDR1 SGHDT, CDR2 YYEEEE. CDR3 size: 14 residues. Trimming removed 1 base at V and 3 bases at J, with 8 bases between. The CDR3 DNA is TGTGCCAGCAGCTTGTACACCCTCAATCAGCCCCAGCATTTT. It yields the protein CASSLYTLNQPQHF.

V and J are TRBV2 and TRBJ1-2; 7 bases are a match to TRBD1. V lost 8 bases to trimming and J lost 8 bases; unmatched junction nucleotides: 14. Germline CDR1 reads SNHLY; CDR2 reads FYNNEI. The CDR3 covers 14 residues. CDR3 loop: CASGEQGLAYGYTF. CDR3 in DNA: TGTGCCAGCGGGGAACAGGGGCTCGCCTACGGCTACACCTTC.

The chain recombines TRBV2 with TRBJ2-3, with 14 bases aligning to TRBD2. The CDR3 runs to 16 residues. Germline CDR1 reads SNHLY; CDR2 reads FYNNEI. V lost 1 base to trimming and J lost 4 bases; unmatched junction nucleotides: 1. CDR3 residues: CASSEGLAGGPDTQYF. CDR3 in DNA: TGTGCCAGCAGTGAAGGACTAGCGGGGGGGCCAGATACGCAGTATTTT.

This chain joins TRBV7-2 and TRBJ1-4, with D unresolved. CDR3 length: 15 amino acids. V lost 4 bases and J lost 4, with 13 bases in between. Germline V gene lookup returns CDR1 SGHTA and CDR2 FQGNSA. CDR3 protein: CASSSGGTVNEKLFF. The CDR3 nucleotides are TGTGCCAGCAGCTCGGGAGGCACCGTTAATGAAAAACTGTTTTTT.

For the CDR3, the DNA is TGCGCCAGCAGCTTGGGCGGAATTAGCACAGATACGCAGTATTTT. This encodes CASSLGGISTDTQYF. This chain connects TRBV5-1 to TRBJ2-3; D not resolved. CDR3 size: 15 residues. V was cut by 0 bases and J by 0 bases, with 8 bases left in between. Germline V gene sequence: CDR1 SGHRS, CDR2 YFSETQ.

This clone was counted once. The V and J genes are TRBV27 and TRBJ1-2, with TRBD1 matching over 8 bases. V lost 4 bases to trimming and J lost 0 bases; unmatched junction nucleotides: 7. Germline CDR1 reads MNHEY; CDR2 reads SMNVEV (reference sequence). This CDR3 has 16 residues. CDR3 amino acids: CASSSLRDRTNYGYTF. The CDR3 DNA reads TGTGCCAGCAGTTCGCTCCGGGACAGGACTAACTATGGCTACACCTTC.

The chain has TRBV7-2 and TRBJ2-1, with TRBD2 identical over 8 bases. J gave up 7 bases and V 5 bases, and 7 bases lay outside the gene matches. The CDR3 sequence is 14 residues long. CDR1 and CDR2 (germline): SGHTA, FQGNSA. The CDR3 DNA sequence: TGTGCCAGCAGCCCTCCCCCGGGGGGGAATGAGCAGTTCTTC. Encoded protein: CASSPPPGGNEQFF.

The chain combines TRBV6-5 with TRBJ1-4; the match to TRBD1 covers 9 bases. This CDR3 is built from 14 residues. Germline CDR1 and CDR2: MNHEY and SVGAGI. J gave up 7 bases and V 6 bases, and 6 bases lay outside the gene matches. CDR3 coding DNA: TGTGCCAGCAGGGCCGGGACAGGGCTTGAAAAACTGTTTTTT. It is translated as CASRAGTGLEKLFF.

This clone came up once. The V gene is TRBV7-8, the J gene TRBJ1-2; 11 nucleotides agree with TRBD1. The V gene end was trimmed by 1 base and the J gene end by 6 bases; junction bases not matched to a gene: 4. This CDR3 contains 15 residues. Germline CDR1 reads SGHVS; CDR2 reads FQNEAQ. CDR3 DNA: TGTGCCAGCAGCTTAGGAGGACAGGGGGCTGATGGCTACACCTTC. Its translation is CASSLGGQGADGYTF.